Each of the 9 T cell receptor beta chains below was sequenced from the same sample in a study of cytomegalovirus exposure and HLA in healthy donors. 60 Vbeta and 13 Jbeta primers were used in PCR. Only in-frame clones appear in the TCRdb table, and some are missing; sequencing was by immunoSEQ multiplex PCR. The data show approximately 220,000 clones, with 75% to 80% seen just once and 1.5% to 2% held by the top ten. The material sequenced was PBMCs. The receptor source for this set is a male donor in good health and CMV-seronegative.

This chain connects TRBV14 to TRBJ1-1; D is uncertain. Trimming took off 3 bases at V and 0 bases at J, with 11 bases between the two ends. The germline CDR1 and CDR2 sequences are SGHDN and FVKESK. The CDR3 spans 15 residues. The DNA for the CDR3 is TGTGCCAGCAGCCAGTCTCAGGTTATGAACACTGAAGCTTTCTTT. Its protein product is CASSQSQVMNTEAFF.

The gene calls are TRBV28 and TRBJ2-5; TRBD2 aligns across 11 bases. Trimming at V came to 6 bases and at J to 1 base, leaving 7 bases not matched to a gene. Germline V lookup: CDR1 MDHEN, CDR2 SYDVKM. The CDR3 loop spans 16 amino acids. Written as DNA, the CDR3 is TGTGCCAGCAGCCGAACTCTAGCGGGGGGCCAAGAGACCCAGTACTTC. Amino acid sequence: CASSRTLAGGQETQYF.

The J gene is TRBJ1-5, the V gene TRBV7-9; D uncertain. V lost 2 bases and J 5 bases, leaving 7 bases between the germline ends. The CDR3 is 13 residues long. Germline V gene lookup returns CDR1 SEHNR and CDR2 FQNEAQ (reference sequence). The DNA of the CDR3 is TGTGCCAGCAGCTTACGGGGTTATCAGCCCCAGCATTTT. Protein sequence: CASSLRGYQPQHF.

The chain has TRBV5-4 and TRBJ2-2, with TRBD2 identical over 9 bases. The CDR3 consists of 15 residues. Germline V CDR1 and CDR2: SGHNT, YYREEE (reference sequence). The V gene end was trimmed by 1 base and the J gene end by 5 bases; junction bases not matched to a gene: 3. The CDR3 DNA follows: TGTGCCAGCAGCTTGTATAGCGGGAGTACCGGGGAGCTGTTTTTT. This encodes CASSLYSGSTGELFF.

The J gene is TRBJ2-5, the V gene TRBV9; the D gene is possibly TRBD1 (6 bases). The CDR3 is 14 residues long. CDR1 is SGDLS, CDR2 YYNGEE, per germline. Trimming left V 4 bases short and J 2 bases short, with 12 bases between. The CDR3 DNA reads as TGTGCCAGCAGCCCCTGGGGGCGTCAAGAGACCCAGTACTTC. As protein: CASSPWGRQETQYF.

The chain employs TRBV10-3 and TRBJ2-7; 9 nucleotides agree with TRBD1. CDR1 is ENHRY, CDR2 SYGVKD, per germline. Trimming cost V 5 bases and J 4 bases; bases outside gene matches: 9. The CDR3 extends over 15 amino acids. CDR3 sequence: CAISSPGQGLYEQYF. The CDR3, as DNA: TGTGCCATCAGTTCACCGGGACAGGGTCTGTACGAGCAGTACTTC.

V gene TRBV27 combines with J gene TRBJ1-2, with D perhaps matching TRBD1 (6 bases). The CDR3 totals 15 residues. Germline CDR1 and CDR2: MNHEY and SMNVEV (reference sequence). With 8 bases removed from V and 5 bases from J, the gap between germline ends came to 21 bases. The CDR3 region is CASDRPNREGYGYTF. The CDR3 DNA reads as TGTGCCAGCGATAGGCCTAACAGGGAGGGGTATGGCTACACCTTC.

The J gene is TRBJ1-6, the V gene TRBV5-8; TRBD1 matches at 8 bases. The CDR3 has 13 amino acids. The ends lost 4 bases at V and 14 bases at J; junction bases unmatched: 8. Looked up from germline, CDR1 is SGHTS and CDR2 is YDEGEE. The CDR3 spells CASSVNRGAALHF. The CDR3 DNA reads TGTGCCAGCAGCGTCAACAGGGGGGCGGCCCTCCACTTT.

V usage is TRBV6-1 and J usage is TRBJ2-1, with 10 bases matching TRBD1. CDR1 MNHNS and CDR2 SASEGT come from the germline V gene. CDR3 length: 15 residues. J gave up 5 bases and V 6 bases, and 7 bases lay outside the gene matches. CDR3 bases: TGTGCCAGCAGGGAACCGGGACAGGGGAACAATGAGCAGTTCTTC. Amino acids: CASREPGQGNNEQFF.